This TCR beta chain stems from a study of T cells in Graves' hyperthyroidism and ophthalmopathy. Concerning this clonotype: Its antigen is still unknown.

General study points: Through a model of 13 V-J features, ophthalmopathy was separated from stable hyperthyroidism.

J gave up 6 bases and V 5 bases, and 10 bases lay outside the gene matches. Per the germline V gene, CDR1 is LGHNA and CDR2 is YSLEER. The CDR3 has 16 residues. Diagnosing involved the use of clinical symptoms, serum thyroxine and TRAb, thyroid ultrasound and orbital computed tomography. Researchers amplified the TCR beta CDR3 regions from RNA transcripts. The study used the HTBI primer set for a first-round RT-PCR of the TCR CDR3. Via MiXCR, TCRdb re-called the multiplex PCR reads, giving one row per CDR3 protein. The sample records 620,000 or so distinct CDR3 sequences, around 13% being singletons. The chain uses TRBV4-3 and TRBJ2-1; 10 nucleotides match TRBD2. This TCR was sampled from a woman aged 45-65 years with Graves' ophthalmopathy. The sample consisted of blood. CDR3 bases: TGCGCCAGCAGCGAAACAATCCTAGCGGGAGTCAATGAGCAGTTCTTC. The encoded protein is CASSETILAGVNEQFF.